The T cell receptor beta chain under discussion was sequenced for a study of cytotoxic CD8 clonotypes in ibrutinib-treated CLL. Repertoires were generated with immunoSEQ multiplex PCR, while TCRdb's copy carries only in-frame clones and drops some. Here the sample spans approximately 320,000 clones, 67% being singletons. Of note for this clone: Other DNA sequences from this sample encode an identical CDR3 as well.

The CDR3 extends over 14 amino acids. CDR1 SNHLY and CDR2 FYNNEI come from the germline V gene. V was shortened by 6 bases and J by 0 bases, with 12 bases between the two germline ends. The source is a human donor with chronic lymphocytic leukemia. The V call is TRBV2, the J call TRBJ2-7; D may match TRBD1 or TRBD2 (5 bases each). The sample here was PBMCs, taken after 36 months of ibrutinib treatment. DNA for the CDR3: TGTGCCAGCAGCGGGACGGAGAGCTCCTACGAGCAGTACTTC. Its translation is CASSGTESSYEQYF.